This T cell receptor beta chain was sequenced in a study of T cell responses to AZD1222 COVID-19 vaccine (dated by TCRdb to the early 2020s). Study-wide context: A total of about 240 trial participants underwent TCR sequencing, of whom around 200 received two doses of AZD1222 and roughly 25 received two doses of the MenACWY control vaccine. Trial participants were enrolled by age into subgroups of 18-55, 56-69 and 70-plus years, and around 150, 28 and 57 TCR-sequenced participants, respectively, were included in these subgroups.

The germline V gene sets CDR1 to SNHLY and CDR2 to FYNNEI. V sheds 5 bases and J sheds 8 bases, leaving 23 bases between their ends. Measured from the cysteine to the phenylalanine, the CDR3 is 16 residues long. The DNA shown is the 48-base CDR3, in frame from base 1. The CDR3 regions of human TCRbeta chains were analyzed by immunosequencing. On the authors' methods: TCRs in the repertoires were compared against a reference library of SARS-CoV-2-specific TCRs that had been generated with the MIRA antigen-specificity platform. Breadth was defined as the fraction of unique TCRs that were SARS-CoV-2-associated, and depth was defined as the fraction of total T cells that were SARS-CoV-2-associated. Each spike-specific TCR was assigned to its reactive spike region and to a CD4 or CD8 class using the MIRA data. Log10-transformed breadth and depth values were compared by one-way ANOVA with Sidak's multiple comparisons tests. TCRdb re-hosts the immuneACCESS table, in-frame sequences only. Its copies lack some clones; in the studies checked, an unresolved V gene accounts for under half of them, and the cause for the rest is not known. Clone size and V and J calls were adopted from that table, with D and trimming inferred from the DNA. This sample is represented by approximately 75,000 clones; around 90% of them were singletons. Together, the top ten hold around 20% of the sample.

Overall study outcomes, separate from this receptor: Reportedly, almost half of the unique spike-specific TCRs recognized epitopes lying outside the regions that are mutated in the B.1.351 and B.1.1.7 variants. Conclusions about previously exposed vaccinees were limited because only a handful of AZD1222 recipients were SARS-CoV-2 seropositive at baseline. The 56-69-year group was small, and its depth increase did not reach significance, likely because of low power. A significant rise in spike-specific TCR breadth and depth was observed after two AZD1222 doses relative to day 0 and relative to MenACWY recipients. Most participants were white British and females outnumbered males, and the authors suggested that clonal diversity may have been underestimated. The vaccine-associated CD4 TCRs covered the entire spike protein, and the dominant responses fell in regions 160-218 and 743-854. Because no day 14 peak-response samples were available, the repertoires could be characterized only after the peak T cell response.

According to the study, the label for this sample's time point signals: about 28 days (+/-7) after the second vaccine dose. AZD1222 recipients given second doses at about 4 weeks or at about 12 weeks were pooled, since spike-specific TCR depth and breadth were not found to differ between the two schedules. The vaccinee samples were drawn from two UK trials, COV001 and COV002, one of which was a single-blind randomized controlled phase 2/3 trial testing AZD1222 (ChAdOx1 nCoV-19) in healthy adults. For TCRbeta chain sequencing, PBMC samples were collected from trial participants at day 0 and at day 28 after the second dose. As concerns this clone: Its antigen target is currently unknown. No base quality values were provided; no much bigger clone lies one nucleotide off.

Material: peripheral blood, obtained 28 days after the second AZD1222 dose. The source of this sequence is an adult who received the AZD1222 COVID-19 vaccine. The rearranged segments are TRBV2 and TRBJ2-3, with the D segment identity uncertain. The bases read TGTGCCAGCAGTACCTTGGGGATTGAGAAGACCGCTACGCAGTATTTT. This sequence encodes CASSTLGIEKTATQYF.